This section outlines one T cell receptor beta chain sequence together with its context. Its antigen is undetermined. PCR employed 60 Vbeta and 13 Jbeta primers. In the original analysis: In a later analysis, the count reached 82 million or so unique TCR beta chains, with roughly 9.9 million shared. TCRdb keeps only in-frame clones here, not all; method: immunoSEQ multiplex PCR. V and J calls and clone size follow that table, whereas D and trimming were derived from the DNA. The data hold some 110,000 clones, with less than 80% observed a single time. This CDR3 is 15 amino acids long. CDR1 and CDR2 from the germline V gene are MNHEY and SVGAGI. Trimming removed 3 bases at V and 3 bases at J, with 11 bases between. The sample originates from a study of cytomegalovirus exposure and HLA in healthy donors. Study-level results: CMV serostatus was the sole immune exposure data available. Apparent HLA restriction characterized most CMV-associated TCR beta chains in a later analysis.

This chain links TRBV6-5 with TRBJ1-4; no clear D. Sample: PBMCs. The sequence derives from a man aged 25-40 years in good health and CMV-seronegative. The CDR3: CASSYSRHPNEKLFF. The CDR3 DNA reads TGTGCCAGCAGTTATTCCCGACACCCTAATGAAAAACTGTTTTTT.